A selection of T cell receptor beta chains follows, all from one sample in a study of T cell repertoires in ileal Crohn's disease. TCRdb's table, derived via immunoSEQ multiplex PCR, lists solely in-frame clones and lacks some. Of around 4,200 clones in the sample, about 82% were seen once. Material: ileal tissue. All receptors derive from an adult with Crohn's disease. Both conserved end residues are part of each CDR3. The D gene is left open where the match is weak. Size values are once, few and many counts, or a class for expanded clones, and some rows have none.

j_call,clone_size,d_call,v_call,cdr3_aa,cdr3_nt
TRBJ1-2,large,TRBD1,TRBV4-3,CASSQGTGSNYGYTF,TGCGCCAGCAGCCAAGGGACAGGGTCCAACTATGGCTACACCTTC
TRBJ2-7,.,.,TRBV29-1,CSVEKGLGGYEQYF,TGCAGCGTTGAAAAAGGCCTAGGTGGATACGAGCAGTACTTC
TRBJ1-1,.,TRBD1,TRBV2,CASSAGRQGVEEGTEAFF,TGTGCCAGCAGTGCCGGTCGGCAGGGGGTCGAAGAGGGCACTGAAGCTTTCTTT
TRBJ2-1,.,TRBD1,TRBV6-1,CASRTGNSYNEQFF,TGTGCCAGCAGGACAGGGAATTCCTACAATGAGCAGTTCTTC
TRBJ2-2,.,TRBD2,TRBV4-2,CASSQGLAEHRGAVF,TGTGCCAGCAGCCAGGGACTAGCGGAACACCGGGGAGCTGTTTTT
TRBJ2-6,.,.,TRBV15,CATSRETGSGANVLTF,TGTGCCACCAGCAGAGAGACGGGCTCTGGGGCCAACGTCCTGACTTTC
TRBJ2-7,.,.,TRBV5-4,CASSPGQSFYEQYF,TGTGCCAGCAGCCCGGGACAAAGCTTCTACGAGCAGTACTTC
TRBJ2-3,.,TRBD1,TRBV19,CASSILNRGADTQYF,TGTGCCAGTAGTATCTTGAACAGGGGAGCAGATACGCAGTATTTT
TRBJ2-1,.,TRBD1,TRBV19,CASSIKGQGAREQFF,TGTGCCAGTAGTATTAAGGGACAGGGGGCTCGGGAGCAGTTCTTC
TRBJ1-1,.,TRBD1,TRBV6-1,CASSAGQENTEAFF,TGTGCCAGCAGTGCCGGACAGGAGAACACTGAAGCTTTCTTT
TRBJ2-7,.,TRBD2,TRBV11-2,CASSLAGTRTYEQYF,TGTGCCAGCAGCTTAGCCGGGACTAGGACGTACGAGCAGTACTTC
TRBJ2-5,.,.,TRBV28,CASSLGGRTQETQYF,TGTGCCAGCAGTTTAGGCGGCAGGACCCAAGAGACCCAGTACTTC
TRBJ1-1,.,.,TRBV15,CATSRVTEGTEAFF,TGTGCCACCAGCAGAGTAACAGAGGGCACTGAAGCTTTCTTT
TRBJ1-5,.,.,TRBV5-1,CASSGGDNQPQHF,TGCGCCAGCAGCGGCGGGGACAATCAGCCCCAGCATTTT
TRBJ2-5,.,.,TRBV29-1,CSVAVGQGWEGTQYF,TGCAGCGTTGCCGTTGGGCAGGGGTGGGAAGGGACCCAGTACTTC
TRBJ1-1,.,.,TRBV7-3,CASSLHGTHTEAFF,TGTGCCAGCAGCTTACATGGGACACACACTGAAGCTTTCTTT
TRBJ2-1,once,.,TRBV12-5,CASGLSEASEQFF,TGTGCTAGTGGTTTGTCCGAAGCCAGTGAGCAGTTCTTC
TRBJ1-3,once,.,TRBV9,CASSVPDSGNTIYF,TGTGCCAGCAGCGTCCCGGACTCTGGAAACACCATATATTTT
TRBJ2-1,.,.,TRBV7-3,CASSQGGAWSNEQFF,TGTGCCAGCAGCCAAGGGGGGGCCTGGTCGAATGAGCAGTTCTTC
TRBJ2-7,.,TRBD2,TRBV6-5,CASSYETSGSYEQYF,TGTGCCAGCAGTTACGAGACTAGCGGGAGTTACGAGCAGTACTTC
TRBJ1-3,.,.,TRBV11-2,CASSLDHSPGNTIYF,TGTGCCAGCAGCTTAGATCACAGCCCGGGAAACACCATATATTTT
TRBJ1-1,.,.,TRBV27,CASRSNPRIAGTEAFF,TGTGCCAGCAGATCCAACCCCCGCATAGCGGGCACTGAAGCTTTCTTT
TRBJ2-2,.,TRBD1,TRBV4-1,CASSSEPSGQVTGELFF,TGCGCCAGCAGCTCAGAGCCTTCGGGACAGGTCACCGGGGAGCTGTTTTTT
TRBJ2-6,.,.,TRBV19,CASKAGANVLTF,TGTGCCAGTAAGGCTGGGGCCAACGTCCTGACTTTC
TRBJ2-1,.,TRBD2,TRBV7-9,CASRGGLAGGDEQFF,TGTGCCAGCAGGGGCGGACTAGCGGGAGGCGATGAGCAGTTCTTC
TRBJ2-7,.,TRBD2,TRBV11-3,CASSLRGDEQYF,TGTGCCAGCAGCTTACGGGGGGACGAGCAGTACTTC
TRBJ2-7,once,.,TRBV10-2,CASSLEGTYEQYF,TGCGCCAGCAGTCTCGAAGGGACCTACGAGCAGTACTTC
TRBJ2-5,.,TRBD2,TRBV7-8,CASSLSGRAGPETQYF,TGTGCCAGCAGCTTAAGCGGGAGGGCCGGGCCGGAGACCCAGTACTTC